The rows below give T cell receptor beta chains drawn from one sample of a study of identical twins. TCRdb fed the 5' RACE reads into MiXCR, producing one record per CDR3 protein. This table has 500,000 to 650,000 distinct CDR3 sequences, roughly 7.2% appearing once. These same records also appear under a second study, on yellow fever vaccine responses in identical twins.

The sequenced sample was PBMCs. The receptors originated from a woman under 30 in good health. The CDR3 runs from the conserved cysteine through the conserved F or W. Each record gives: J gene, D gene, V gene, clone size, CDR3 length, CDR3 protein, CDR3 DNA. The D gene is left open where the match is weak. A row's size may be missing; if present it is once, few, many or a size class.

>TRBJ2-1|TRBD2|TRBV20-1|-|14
CSAAWTSGGYEQFF
TGCAGTGCCGCGTGGACTAGCGGGGGGTATGAGCAGTTCTTC
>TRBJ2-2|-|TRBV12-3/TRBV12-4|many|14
CASSSPGQIGELFF
TGTGCCAGCAGTTCCCCCGGACAAATCGGGGAGCTGTTTTTT
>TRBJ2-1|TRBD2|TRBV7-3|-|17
CASSSNLAGGPHNEQFF
TGTGCCAGCAGCTCAAACTTAGCGGGAGGCCCACATAATGAGCAGTTCTTC
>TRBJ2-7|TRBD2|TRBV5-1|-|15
CASSPAGTSSYEQYF
TGCGCCAGCAGCCCCGCCGGGACTAGCTCCTACGAGCAGTACTTC
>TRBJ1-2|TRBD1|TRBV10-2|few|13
CASSGTGDYGYTF
TGCGCCAGCTCCGGGACAGGGGACTATGGCTACACCTTC
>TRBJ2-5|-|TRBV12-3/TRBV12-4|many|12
CASSSAVETQYF
TGTGCCAGCAGTTCGGCGGTGGAGACCCAGTACTTC
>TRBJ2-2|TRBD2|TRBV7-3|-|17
CASSPTPGLANTGELFF
TGTGCCAGCAGCCCCACCCCGGGACTAGCAAACACCGGGGAGCTGTTTTTT
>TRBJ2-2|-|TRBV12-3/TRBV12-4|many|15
CASSGLATNTGELFF
TGTGCCAGCTCGGGGCTAGCGACGAACACCGGGGAGCTGTTTTTT
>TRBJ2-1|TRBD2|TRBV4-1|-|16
CASSQDGLAGVNEQFF
TGCGCCAGCAGCCAAGATGGACTAGCGGGGGTCAATGAGCAGTTCTTC
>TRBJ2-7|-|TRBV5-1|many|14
CASSTGPGSYEQYF
TGCGCCAGCAGCACTGGACCGGGTTCCTACGAGCAGTACTTC
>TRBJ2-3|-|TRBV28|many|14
CASRSGTATDTQYF
TGTGCCAGCAGGTCTGGGACGGCCACAGATACGCAGTATTTT
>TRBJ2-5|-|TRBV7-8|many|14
CASSSLGGMETQYF
TGTGCCAGCAGCTCATTGGGGGGCATGGAGACCCAGTACTTC
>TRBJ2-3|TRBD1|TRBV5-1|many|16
CASSLVTGAVTDTQYF
TGCGCCAGCAGCTTGGTTACAGGGGCCGTCACAGATACGCAGTATTTT
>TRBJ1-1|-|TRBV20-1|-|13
CSASSGVRTEAFF
TGCAGTGCTAGTTCAGGGGTAAGAACTGAAGCTTTCTTT
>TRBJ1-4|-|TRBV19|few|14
CASSTGAGGEKLFF
TGTGCCAGTAGTACTGGGGCTGGCGGTGAAAAACTGTTTTTT
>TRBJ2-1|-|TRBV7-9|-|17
CASSLAGTRISYNEQFF
TGTGCCAGCAGCTTAGCCGGGACACGAATATCCTACAATGAGCAGTTCTTC
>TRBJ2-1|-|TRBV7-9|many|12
CASSLGTIEQFF
TGTGCCAGCAGCCTGGGGACAATTGAGCAGTTCTTC
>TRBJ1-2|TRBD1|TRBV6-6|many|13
CASNGGGGYGYTF
TGTGCCAGCAACGGAGGGGGCGGCTATGGCTACACCTTC
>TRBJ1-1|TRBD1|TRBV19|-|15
CASPPGTGKFSEAFF
TGTGCCAGTCCCCCAGGGACAGGGAAGTTCTCTGAAGCTTTCTTT
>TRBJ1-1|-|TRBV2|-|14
CASSGIDTDTEAFF
TGTGCCAGCAGCGGGATAGACACGGACACTGAAGCTTTCTTT
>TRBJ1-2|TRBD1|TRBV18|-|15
CASSPTVGQGYGYTF
TGTGCCAGCTCACCGACCGTTGGACAGGGATATGGCTACACCTTC
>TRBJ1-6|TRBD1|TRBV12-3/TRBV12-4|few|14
CASSLAGGRSPLHF
TGTGCCAGCAGTTTAGCAGGGGGCAGGTCACCCCTCCACTTT
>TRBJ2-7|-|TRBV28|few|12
CASRTREYEQYF
TGTGCCAGCAGAACCAGGGAATACGAGCAGTACTTC
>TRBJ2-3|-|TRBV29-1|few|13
CSVDQTWGDTQYF
TGCAGCGTTGACCAAACCTGGGGGGATACGCAGTATTTT
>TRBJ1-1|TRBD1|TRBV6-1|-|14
CASSTTGGNTEAFF
TGTGCCAGCAGTACGACAGGGGGCAACACTGAAGCTTTCTTT
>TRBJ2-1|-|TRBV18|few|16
CASELPGLGSYNEQFF
TGTGCCTCTGAACTGCCGGGACTCGGCTCCTACAATGAGCAGTTCTTC
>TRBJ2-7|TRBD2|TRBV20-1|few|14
CSAIRLAGEYEQYF
TGCAGTGCTATCAGACTAGCGGGAGAGTACGAGCAGTACTTC